What follows is one T cell receptor (beta chain) and its context. The antigen remains unidentified. TCRdb reprocessed the RT-PCR reads via MiXCR and lists one record per CDR3 protein. This table has hundreds of thousands of distinct CDR3 sequences, roughly 13% appearing once. This record belongs to a study of response to subunit inactivated influenza vaccine. General study findings and limits: Authors suggested few new T cells are recruited by each seasonal influenza vaccination.

Trimming at V came to 4 bases and at J to 9 bases, leaving 9 bases not matched to a gene. The CDR3 is 14 residues long. The germline CDR1 and CDR2 sequences are SGHRS and YFSETQ. This TCR was sampled from a man aged 45-65 years who received an inactivated influenza vaccine. Sequencing was performed on PBMCs from blood, taken roughly 48 days after vaccination. The rearrangement links TRBV5-1 to TRBJ2-1, with 8 bases aligning to TRBD1. The CDR3 is CASSVTRQGTEQFF. In DNA form, the CDR3 reads TGCGCCAGCAGCGTAACGAGACAGGGGACTGAGCAGTTCTTC.